Included here is one T cell receptor (beta chain) sequence, with context. What it recognizes is unknown. Method: immunoSEQ multiplex PCR; TCRdb's copy keeps in-frame clones and lacks some. The sample carries some 84,000 clones, roughly 80% recorded once. This record belongs to a study of graft-versus-host responses after intestinal transplantation. The overall study: Each of the recipients got a multivisceral, liver-intestinal, or isolated intestinal transplant. Recipients uniformly received anti-thymocyte globulin induction, followed by tacrolimus and steroids for around 3 years. Study conclusions and caveats: Recipient marrow harbored GvH clones, some of which surfaced first in ileum or blood.

Germline loops: CDR1 SNHLY, CDR2 FYNNEI. This CDR3 has 14 residues. The sequence came from a human donor who received an intestinal transplant. The V call is TRBV2, the J call TRBJ2-5; 7 nucleotides align to TRBD1. The J call may be faulty, since TRBJ2-7 better matches the DNA end. The sample in question was unstimulated CD4+ T cells sorted from spleen or lymph node cells, obtained before intestinal transplant. In DNA form, the CDR3 reads TGTGCCAGCCAGAGGCCGGGACAGCAGTCCGAGCAGTACTTC. Translated, it gives CASQRPGQQSEQYF.